Below are 18 T cell receptor beta chains sequenced from a single sample in a study of blood T cell repertoires in COVID-19. Clones were read by immunoSEQ multiplex PCR, and TCRdb kept only the in-frame ones, dropping some. The table includes roughly 100,000 clones, approximately 77% detected once. Sequencing was done on a sample of peripheral blood. These receptors were taken from an elderly woman with acute or convalescent COVID-19.

The chain is built from TRBV6-5 and TRBJ2-2; 10 bases align to TRBD1. J gave up 2 bases and V 7 bases, and 4 bases lay outside the gene matches. The CDR3 has 15 residues. Looked up from germline, CDR1 is MNHEY and CDR2 is SVGAGI. DNA for the CDR3: TGTGCCAGCACCCAGACAGGGGGCAACACCGGGGAGCTGTTTTTT. It yields the protein CASTQTGGNTGELFF.

CDR3 amino acids: CASRTGSNEQFF. The CDR3 DNA follows: TGCGCCAGCAGGACAGGCTCCAATGAGCAGTTCTTC. This chain uses TRBV5-1 with TRBJ2-1; D possibly corresponds to TRBD1 (6 bases). V lost 5 bases and J 6 bases, leaving 9 bases between the germline ends. This CDR3 spans 12 amino acids. CDR1 SGHRS and CDR2 YFSETQ come from the germline V gene.

This chain connects TRBV15 to TRBJ2-3, with 7 positions matching TRBD2. CDR3 length equals 15 residues. V lost 0 bases and J lost 4; bases outside the gene matches: 4. Germline values: CDR1 LNHNV, CDR2 YYDKDF (reference sequence). CDR3 in amino acids: CATSRDYAGADTQYF. CDR3 DNA sequence: TGTGCCACCAGCAGAGATTACGCGGGAGCAGATACGCAGTATTTT.

This clone appeared many times. The J gene is TRBJ1-2, the V gene TRBV30; 9 positions agree with TRBD1. The CDR3 is 13 amino acids. Germline V lookup: CDR1 GTSNPN, CDR2 SVGIG (reference sequence). Trimming took 4 bases from V and 6 from J; bases not matched to a gene: 6. CDR3 sequence: CAWNQGQGDGYTF. The CDR3 bases are TGTGCCTGGAACCAGGGACAGGGCGATGGCTACACCTTC.

V is TRBV5-6 and J is TRBJ1-5; D gene uncertain. The CDR3 sequence is 14 residues long. Germline assignment: CDR1 SGHDT and CDR2 YYEEEE. Trimming took off 2 bases at V and 5 bases at J, with 11 bases between the two ends. CDR3 sequence: CASSLYGSDQPQHF. The CDR3 DNA reads as TGTGCCAGCAGCTTATATGGGAGTGATCAGCCCCAGCATTTT.

The rearrangement joins TRBV4-3 to TRBJ1-1, with D possibly matching TRBD1 (6 bases). The germline CDR1 and CDR2 sequences are LGHNA and YSLEER. V was trimmed by 3 bases and J by 0 bases, leaving 8 bases between them. The CDR3 has 14 residues. The CDR3 sequence is CASSQGTLNTEAFF. The CDR3 DNA reads TGCGCCAGCAGCCAGGGGACATTGAACACTGAAGCTTTCTTT.

This chain joins TRBV4-2 and TRBJ2-5; TRBD2 matches at 7 bases. The CDR3 sequence is 15 residues long. Unmatched junction bases numbered 5, after V lost 2 bases and J lost 2 bases. CDR1 is LGHNA and CDR2 is YNFKEQ in the germline V gene. The CDR3, as DNA: TGTGCCAGCAGCCAAATGCCTAGCGGACAAGAGACCCAGTACTTC. Translated: CASSQMPSGQETQYF.

The CDR3 bases are TGTGCCAGCAGCTTAGGTGACAGGGGGCGCGTTAATTCACCCCTCCACTTT. Amino acids: CASSLGDRGRVNSPLHF. The V and J genes are TRBV7-2 and TRBJ1-6; TRBD1 aligns across 10 bases. CDR1 is SGHTA and CDR2 is FQGNSA in the germline V gene. After removal of 1 base from V and 6 bases from J, the junction contained 6 bases not matched to a gene. The CDR3 sequence is 17 residues long.

This clone was seen a few times. This chain links TRBV4-3 with TRBJ1-1; D possibly corresponds to TRBD1 (6 bases). The V gene lost 0 bases and the J gene lost 6 bases, with 11 bases spanning the gap. The CDR3 is 14 amino acids. The germline V gene encodes CDR1 LGHNA and CDR2 YSLEER. CDR3 protein: CASSQDRAGAEAFF. The CDR3 bases are TGCGCCAGCAGCCAAGATCGGGCAGGGGCTGAAGCTTTCTTT.

The chain recombines TRBV21-1 with TRBJ1-1; the DNA was not compared with TRBD1, the D call given in the table. TRBV21-1 is classified as a pseudogene. The CDR3 consists of 15 residues. The CDR3 reads CASSMGTGFATEAFF. CDR3 bases: TGTGCCAGCAGCATGGGGACAGGTTTCGCCACTGAAGCTTTCTTT.

By sample fraction, this clone is medium-sized. The V gene is TRBV4-1, the J gene TRBJ1-2; maybe TRBD1 (5 bases). This CDR3 has 15 amino acids. The germline CDR1 and CDR2 sequences are MGHRA and YSYEKL. Trimming shortened V by 1 base and J by 8 bases, and 17 bases separated the two germline ends. CDR3 DNA: TGCGCCAGCAGCCAAGTCCAAAGCGGGGGGGAAGGCTACACCTTC. As protein: CASSQVQSGGEGYTF.

CDR3 amino acids: CACSRGELGSPLHF. The DNA for the CDR3 is TGTGCCTGTAGCAGGGGCGAACTGGGTTCACCCCTCCACTTT. The chain employs TRBV6-5 and TRBJ1-6; TRBD1 might be the D (6 bases). Between the trimmed V and J ends, which lost 11 bases and 9 bases, there was a span of 20 bases. Germline V CDR1 and CDR2: MNHEY, SVGAGI. The CDR3 sequence is 14 residues long.

V is TRBV6-2 or TRBV6-3 and J is TRBJ1-4; no definite D call. V was trimmed by 5 bases and J by 8 bases, leaving 9 bases between them. In germline, CDR1 is MNHEY, CDR2 SVGEGT. There are 12 residues in the CDR3. CDR3 loop: CASSALGEKLFF. The CDR3 bases are TGTGCCAGCAGTGCCCTCGGGGAAAAACTGTTTTTT.

The chain combines TRBV25-1 with TRBJ1-6; D may be TRBD1 (6 bases). V lost 4 bases to trimming and J lost 7 bases, with 14 bases between them. The CDR3 spans 15 residues. CDR1 is MGHDK and CDR2 is SYGVNS in the germline V gene. For the CDR3, the DNA is TGTGCCAGCAGTGGAACGACAGGTCCAAATTCACCCCTCCACTTT. Amino acid sequence: CASSGTTGPNSPLHF.

The V and J genes are TRBV19 and TRBJ2-6; no clear D. Germline V CDR1 and CDR2: LNHDA, SQIVND (reference sequence). The CDR3 totals 15 residues. V was shortened by 5 bases and J by 0 bases, with 8 bases between the two germline ends. Here the CDR3 reads CASSSPGSGANVLTF. The CDR3 DNA sequence: TGTGCCAGTAGTTCCCCCGGCTCTGGGGCCAACGTCCTGACTTTC.

The rearrangement links TRBV28 to TRBJ2-3; 8 nucleotides match TRBD1. The trim removed 4 bases at V and 2 bases at J, leaving 8 bases unmatched. Germline CDR1 reads MDHEN; CDR2 reads SYDVKM. The CDR3 runs 16 residues. CDR3: CASSSRQGRTTDTQYF. CDR3 DNA: TGTGCCAGCAGTTCCCGACAGGGGAGAACCACAGATACGCAGTATTTT.

The chain employs TRBV10-3 and TRBJ2-3; 10 bases match TRBD2. The CDR3 spans 13 residues. Germline CDR1 is ENHRY and CDR2 is SYGVKD. V lost 10 bases, J lost 3 bases, and 4 bases stayed unmatched. In DNA, the CDR3 is TGTGCCACCGATAGCGGGGGGACAGATACGCAGTATTTT. This translates into CATDSGGTDTQYF.

The chain joins TRBV27 to TRBJ1-5; no firm D call. Per the germline V gene, CDR1 is MNHEY and CDR2 is SMNVEV (reference sequence). V was pared by 2 bases and J by 0 bases, with 11 bases between. This CDR3 has 16 residues. CDR3 amino acids: CASSLHGTNSNQPQHF. The CDR3 DNA is TGTGCCAGCAGTTTACACGGTACCAATAGCAATCAGCCCCAGCATTTT.